Shown below are 4 T cell receptor beta chains from a single sample sequenced in a study of T-cell reconstitution after alpha-beta-depleted transplantation in children. Unique molecular identifiers were used in preparing the TCRbeta library. TCRdb re-derived calls from the PCR reads in MiXCR, one entry per CDR3 protein. The table lists roughly 350,000 distinct CDR3 sequences, 16% of them singletons. The sequencing used PBMCs, mostly from graft donor cells, collected 360 days after TCRalphabeta/CD19-depleted stem cell transplant. The source is a male patient between 2 and 15 years old who had a stem cell transplant for acute lymphoblastic leukemia, so the T cells may come from the graft donor.

The chain employs TRBV4-3 and TRBJ2-1, with 9 positions matching TRBD1. J gave up 1 base and V 1 base, and 8 bases lay outside the gene matches. The CDR3 is 18 amino acids. CDR1 and CDR2 from the germline V gene are LGHNA and YSLEER. As DNA, the CDR3 is TGCGCCAGCAGCCAAGGAATCCGGGACAGGGCGTCCTACAATGAGCAGTTCTTC. Translating gives CASSQGIRDRASYNEQFF.

This clonotype was counted a few times. The chain carries TRBV3-1 and TRBJ1-1; 7 bases fit TRBD1. The CDR3 is 15 residues long. Germline loops: CDR1 LGHDT, CDR2 YNNKEL (reference sequence). J was trimmed by 1 base and V by 4 bases; bases with no gene match: 6. This chain's CDR3 is CASSPRQGKNTEAFF. DNA of the CDR3: TGTGCCAGCAGCCCCCGACAGGGTAAGAACACTGAAGCTTTCTTT.

This clonotype showed up many times. The rearrangement joins TRBV12-3 or TRBV12-4 to TRBJ2-1; D is undetermined. Deletions cut 3 bases from V and 9 bases from J, with 9 bases between. CDR3 size: 12 residues. CDR3 DNA: TGTGCCAGCAGTTTGTTGGCCCGTGAGCAGTTCTTC. Translated, it gives CASSLLAREQFF.

This clonotype was detected a few times. V usage is TRBV7-9 and J usage is TRBJ2-2; 12 bases line up with TRBD1. The CDR3 runs 15 residues. The junction had 6 bases not matched to a gene; V was cut back by 8 bases and J by 5 bases. In germline, CDR1 is SEHNR, CDR2 FQNEAQ (reference sequence). CDR3 nucleotides: TGTGCCAGCGCAGGGACAGGGGGCGATACCGGGGAGCTGTTTTTT. It translates to CASAGTGGDTGELFF.